This T cell receptor (beta chain) was captured in a study of blood T cell repertoires in COVID-19. The wider study: In each case, the material was cDNA or gDNA derived from T cells, B-cell-depleted T cells, or PBMCs.

J gave up 4 bases and V 4 bases, and 3 bases lay outside the gene matches. The CDR3 consists of 14 residues. The germline gives CDR1 SGHVS, CDR2 FNYEAQ. In the case of this clone: In the same sample, other DNA sequences code for this CDR3.

In the original workflow: Reference gene primers were amplified, and this amplification served to estimate nucleated cell counts. TCRdb's copy holds only in-frame clones and misses some; the assay was immunoSEQ multiplex PCR. V and J calls and clone size are given by that table; D and trimming were obtained from the DNA. The sample has a few hundred thousand clones; approximately 78% are singletons. The sequence was obtained from a woman aged 18-29 years with acute or convalescent COVID-19. The sample consisted of peripheral blood. The chain recombines TRBV7-6 with TRBJ2-7, with 11 positions matching TRBD1. CDR3 coding DNA: TGTGCCAGCAGCTCCGGGACAGGGGGGTACGAGCAGTACTTC. Its protein is CASSSGTGGYEQYF.